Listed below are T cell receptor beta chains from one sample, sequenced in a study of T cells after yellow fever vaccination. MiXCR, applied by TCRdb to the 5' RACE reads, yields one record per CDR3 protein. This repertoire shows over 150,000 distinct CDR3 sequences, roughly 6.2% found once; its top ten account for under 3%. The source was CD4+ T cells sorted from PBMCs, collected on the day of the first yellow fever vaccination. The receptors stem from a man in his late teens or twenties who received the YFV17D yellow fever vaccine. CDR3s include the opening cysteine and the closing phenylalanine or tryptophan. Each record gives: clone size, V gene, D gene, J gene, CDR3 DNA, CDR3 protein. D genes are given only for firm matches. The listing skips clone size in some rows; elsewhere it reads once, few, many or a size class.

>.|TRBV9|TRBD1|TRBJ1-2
TGTGCCAGCAGCGTAGGGGTCGGGACAGTTCTTCGTGGCTACACCTTC
CASSVGVGTVLRGYTF
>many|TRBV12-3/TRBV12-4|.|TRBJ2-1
TGTGCCAGCAGGCAATGGGGGGCCAGATTTGATGAGCAGTTCTTC
CASRQWGARFDEQFF
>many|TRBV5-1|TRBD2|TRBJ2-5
TGCGCCAGCAGCTCCGGACTAGCGGCCCCTGGGGGGGAGACCCAGTACTTC
CASSSGLAAPGGETQYF
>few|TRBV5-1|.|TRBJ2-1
TGCGCCAGCAGCTTGGTGGGGGCAGGCTACAATGAGCAGTTCTTC
CASSLVGAGYNEQFF
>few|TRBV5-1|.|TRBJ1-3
TGCGCCAGCAGCTGGACAGCGGGAAACACCATATATTTT
CASSWTAGNTIYF
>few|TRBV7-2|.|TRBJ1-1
TGTGCCAGCAGTTTCTTATCCGGACGGACAGAAGCTTTCTTT
CASSFLSGRTEAFF
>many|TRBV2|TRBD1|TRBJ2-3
TGTGCCAGCAGTGAAGTACAGGGGGCTTTGAGTACGCAGTATTTT
CASSEVQGALSTQYF
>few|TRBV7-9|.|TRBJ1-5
TGTGCCAGCAGCAAGGGGGTGTACCAGCCCCAGCATTTT
CASSKGVYQPQHF
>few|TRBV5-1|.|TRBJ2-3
TGCGCCAGCAGCAGGTCCCTCTCAGATACGCAGTATTTT
CASSRSLSDTQYF
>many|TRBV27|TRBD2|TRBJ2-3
TGTGCCAGCAGCCCTCGTTTCAATAGCGGGGGGAGTGCTCTTACGCAGTATTTT
CASSPRFNSGGSALTQYF
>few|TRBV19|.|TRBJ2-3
TGTGCCAGTAGTATCCCGGGACTGAAGAGCACAGATACGCAGTATTTT
CASSIPGLKSTDTQYF
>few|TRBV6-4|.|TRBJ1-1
TGTGCCAGCAGTGACTGGGACGTGAGGTCCTTCCGGAACACTGAAGCTTTCTTT
CASSDWDVRSFRNTEAFF
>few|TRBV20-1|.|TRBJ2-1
TGCAGTGCTAGCGGGGACTCCTACAATGAGCAGTTCTTC
CSASGDSYNEQFF
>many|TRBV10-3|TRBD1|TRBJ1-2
TGTGCCATCAGAAAAGGGACAGGGGACGGCTACACCTTC
CAIRKGTGDGYTF
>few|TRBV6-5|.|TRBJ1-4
TGTGCCAGCAGTTACGATGGGGTGACCACTCTTGAAAAACTGTTTTTT
CASSYDGVTTLEKLFF
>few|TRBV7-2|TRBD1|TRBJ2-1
TGTGCCAGCAGCTCGACAGGGGCCCACAATGAGCAGTTCTTC
CASSSTGAHNEQFF
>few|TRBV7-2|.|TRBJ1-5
TGTGCCAGCAGCCCATACGGTCCCAATCAGCCCCAGCATTTT
CASSPYGPNQPQHF
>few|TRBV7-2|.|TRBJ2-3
TGTGCCAGCAGCTTAGCGTTGGGGGCAGATACGCAGTATTTT
CASSLALGADTQYF
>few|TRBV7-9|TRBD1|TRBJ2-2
TGTGCCAGCACCTCCACTGGACAGGAGAACACCGGGGAGCTGTTTTTT
CASTSTGQENTGELFF
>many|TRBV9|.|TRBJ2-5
TGTGCCAGCAGCCGGACACCGTACCAAGAGACCCAGTACTTC
CASSRTPYQETQYF
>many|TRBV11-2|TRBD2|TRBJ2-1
TGTGCCAGCAGCCCTCGGCGGGAGAGCGGGGGATATAATGAGCAGTTCTTC
CASSPRRESGGYNEQFF
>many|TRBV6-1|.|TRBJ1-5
TGTGCCAGCAGTGAACCGGGTCTCCTTCAGCCCCAGCATTTT
CASSEPGLLQPQHF
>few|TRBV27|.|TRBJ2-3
TGTGCCACCCAGCCCCAGGGAGCAGATACGCAGTATTTT
CATQPQGADTQYF
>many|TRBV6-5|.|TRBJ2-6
TGTGCCAGCAGAACCGGGAAGGCAAATGGGGGGGCCAACGTCCTGACTTTC
CASRTGKANGGANVLTF
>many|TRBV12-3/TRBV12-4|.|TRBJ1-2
TGTGCCAGCCGAGGAACAGGGTTGAACTATGGCTACACCTTC
CASRGTGLNYGYTF
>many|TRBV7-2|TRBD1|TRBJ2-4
TGTGCCAGCAGCTTGTCCGGGACAGGGGGCAACATTCAGTACTTC
CASSLSGTGGNIQYF
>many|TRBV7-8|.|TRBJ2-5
TGTGCCAGCAGCCTGGGTGGAGGCCCAGAGACCCAGTACTTC
CASSLGGGPETQYF
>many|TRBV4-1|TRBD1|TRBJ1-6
TGCGCCAGCAGCCAAACACCGGGACAGGGGAGCTCCTATAATTCACCCCTCCACTTT
CASSQTPGQGSSYNSPLHF
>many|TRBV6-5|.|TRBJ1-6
TGTGCCAGCAGTTACGCCCGGGGGGTTGGCTCCTATAATTCACCCCTCCACTTT
CASSYARGVGSYNSPLHF
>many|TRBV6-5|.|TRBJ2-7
TGTGCCAGCAGTACCCCCCCAGATGAGCAGTACTTC
CASSTPPDEQYF
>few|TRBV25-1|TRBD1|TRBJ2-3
TGTGCCAGCAGTGACGGACAGGGGGCCACAGATACGCAGTATTTT
CASSDGQGATDTQYF
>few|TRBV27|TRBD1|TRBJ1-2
TGTGCCAGCAGTGGAGAACAGGGGAACTATGGCTACACCTTC
CASSGEQGNYGYTF
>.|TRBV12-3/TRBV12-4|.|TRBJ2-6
TGTGCCAGCAGTTCAGGGTACGGGGCCAACGTCCTGACTTTC
CASSSGYGANVLTF
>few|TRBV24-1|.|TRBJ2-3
TGTGCCATCGGGCATAGCACAGATACGCAGTATTTT
CAIGHSTDTQYF
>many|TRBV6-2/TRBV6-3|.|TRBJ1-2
TGTGCCAGCAGTTACTCTGGACAGATATGGGTAGAAGGGGATTATGGCTACACCTTC
CASSYSGQIWVEGDYGYTF
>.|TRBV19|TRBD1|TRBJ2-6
TGTGTCAGTAGTCGGGACAGTAATCCCGGGGCCAACGTCCTGACTTTC
CVSSRDSNPGANVLTF
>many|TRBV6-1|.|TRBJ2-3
TGTGCCAGCAGTGATACCGGCAGCTTGAGGAATACGCAGTATTTT
CASSDTGSLRNTQYF
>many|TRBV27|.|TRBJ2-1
TGTGCCAGCAGTCCGGTGTACGGGAACAATGAGCAGTTCTTC
CASSPVYGNNEQFF
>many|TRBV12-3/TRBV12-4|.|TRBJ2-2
TGTGCCAGCAGTTTAGGGAGAGGGGAGCTGTTTTTT
CASSLGRGELFF
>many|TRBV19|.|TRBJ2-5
TGTGCCAGTAGTGTTACAAGATTTCAAGAGACCCAGTACTTC
CASSVTRFQETQYF
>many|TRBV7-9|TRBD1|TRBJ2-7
TGTGCCAGCAGCTTCGCGGAGGACACAGGGGAGTACTTC
CASSFAEDTGEYF
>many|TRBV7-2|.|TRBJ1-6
TGTGCCAGCAGACACTACGGTTCACCCCTCCACTTT
CASRHYGSPLHF
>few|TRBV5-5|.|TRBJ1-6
TGTGCCAGCAGCTTGGGGGGGGCTTCACCCCTCCACTTT
CASSLGGASPLHF
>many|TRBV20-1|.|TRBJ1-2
TGCAGTGCTCCCCGGGACTATGGCTACACCTTC
CSAPRDYGYTF
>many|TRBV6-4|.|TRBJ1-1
TGTGCCAGCCGGGACACCCAGAACACTGAAGCTTTCTTT
CASRDTQNTEAFF
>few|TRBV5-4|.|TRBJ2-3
TGTGCCAGCAGCTTGGATCCGGCCCGGAACACAGATACGCAGTATTTT
CASSLDPARNTDTQYF
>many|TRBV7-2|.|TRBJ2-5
TGTGCCAGCACAGCCGTCGGACAAGAGACCCAGTACTTC
CASTAVGQETQYF
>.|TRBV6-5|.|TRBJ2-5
TGTGCCAGCAGTTCCTCCGACGGCGGAGAGACCCAGTACTTC
CASSSSDGGETQYF
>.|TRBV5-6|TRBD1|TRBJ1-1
TGTGCCAGCAGCTACCCGCCGGGACAGGGCGCCGCTTTCTTT
CASSYPPGQGAAFF
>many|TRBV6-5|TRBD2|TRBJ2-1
TGTGCCAGCAGTTACACCAGGACTAGCGGGGCCTCAGGGGTAGATGAGCAGTTCTTC
CASSYTRTSGASGVDEQFF
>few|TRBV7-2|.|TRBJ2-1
TGTGCCAGCAGCTTCCCCCTAACAGGGAGCTCCTACAATGAGCAGTTCTTC
CASSFPLTGSSYNEQFF
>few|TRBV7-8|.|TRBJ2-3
TGTGCCAGCAGCTTACAGCGGGCAGATACGCAGTATTTT
CASSLQRADTQYF
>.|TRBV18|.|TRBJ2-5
TGTGCCAGCTCACCACCCTCATTTGAGACCCAGTACTTC
CASSPPSFETQYF